The 32 T cell receptor beta chains listed next were all sequenced from one sample in a study of Ad26.COV2.S vaccination and SARS-CoV-2 variants. Sequencing was performed with immunoSEQ multiplex PCR; in TCRdb, only in-frame clones are kept and a portion is missing. The sample lists around 300,000 clones, 75% to 90% occurring once. The treatment denotes: about 20 received Ad26.COV2.S at low or high dose, single or two shots; 5 received placebo; per-sample allocation not given. Specimens were obtained on day 63 following the first vaccine or placebo injection. Sequencing was performed on peripheral blood, taken in a trial of Ad26.COV2.S vaccine versus placebo. The receptors come from a person between 18 and 65 years old who received the Ad26.COV2.S COVID-19 vaccine or a placebo.

The chain employs TRBV9 and TRBJ2-3; 8 bases fit TRBD2. V shed 8 bases, J shed 8 bases, and the junction held 7 bases outside the gene matches. Germline assignment: CDR1 SGDLS and CDR2 YYNGEE. The CDR3 loop spans 12 amino acids. Written as DNA, the CDR3 is TGTGCCAGTCGGGGGGGAGTTGGTACGCAGTATTTT. Its translation is CASRGGVGTQYF. The full variable domain, with the rest looked up from reference TRBV9 and TRBJ2-3, is DSGVTQTPKHLITATGQRVTLRCSPRSGDLSVYWYQQSLDQGLQFLIQYYNGEERAKGNILERFSAQQFPDLHSELNLSSLELGDSALYFCASRGGVGTQYFGPGTRLTVL.

This chain joins TRBV12-3 or TRBV12-4 and TRBJ1-5, with no clear D. V was cut by 3 bases and J by 7 bases, with 10 bases left in between. The CDR3 is 13 amino acids. Here the CDR3 reads CASSLWTAQPQHF. For the CDR3, the DNA is TGTGCCAGCAGTTTGTGGACGGCCCAGCCCCAGCATTTT.

The rearrangement links TRBV27 to TRBJ2-1; 10 bases match TRBD1. V lost 5 bases and J lost 10; bases outside the gene matches: 11. CDR1 is MNHEY, CDR2 SMNVEV, per germline (reference sequence). This CDR3 has 15 amino acids. CDR3 nucleotides: TGTGCCAGCAGTGCACTCCGGGACAGGGGATTCGAGCAGTTCTTC. Protein: CASSALRDRGFEQFF.

As concerns this clone: Germline and junction disagree at one end, which may indicate a read error. The rearrangement links TRBV7-7 to TRBJ1-1; D may be TRBD1 (5 bases). CDR3 length equals 13 residues. Germline CDR1 is SSHAT and CDR2 is FNYEAQ (reference sequence). The CDR3 sequence is CASSLTANTEAFF. The CDR3 DNA follows: TGTGCTAGCAGCTTGACAGCGAACACTGAAGCTTTCTTT.

The chain combines TRBV18 with TRBJ2-5; 16 bases are a match to TRBD2. The CDR3 loop spans 18 amino acids. Germline V gene sequence: CDR1 KGHSH, CDR2 LQKENI. Trimming removed 0 bases from V and 5 bases from J; junction bases left unmatched: 6. In DNA, the CDR3 is TGTGCCAGCTCACCACCCCGTGGGACTAGCGGGAGGGATGAGACCCAGTACTTC. It specifies CASSPPRGTSGRDETQYF.

This clone was detected once. This chain joins TRBV4-1 and TRBJ1-3; no clear D. Germline V gene lookup returns CDR1 MGHRA and CDR2 YSYEKL. The V end lost 0 bases, the J end lost 2 bases, and 5 bases lay between the germline ends. CDR3 length: 14 residues. CDR3 DNA sequence: TGCGCCAGCAGCCAAGATCCTGCTGGAAACACCATATATTTT. It codes for CASSQDPAGNTIYF.

The V gene is TRBV4-3, the J gene TRBJ1-2; no definite D call. The ends were cut back, 3 bases at V and 3 bases at J, with 14 bases in the middle. The CDR3 has 15 residues. Per the germline V gene, CDR1 is LGHNA and CDR2 is YSLEER. CDR3 nucleotide sequence: TGCGCCAGCAGCCAGACCGAGGGCCCACACTATGGCTACACCTTC. Its protein product is CASSQTEGPHYGYTF.

This clone was seen more than once but under ten times. The chain carries TRBV19 and TRBJ1-5; weak D call: TRBD1 (5 bases). Germline V gene data show CDR1 as LNHDA and CDR2 as SQIVND (reference sequence). The CDR3 is 15 residues long. V was shortened by 11 bases and J by 3 bases, with 20 bases between the two germline ends. CDR3: CAATGTGMNNQPQHF. The CDR3 bases are TGTGCCGCAACCGGGACGGGGATGAACAATCAGCCCCAGCATTTT.

This clone has a handful of counts. The V and J genes are TRBV5-4 and TRBJ2-7; D is unresolved. Trimming cost V 1 base and J 5 bases, with 13 bases left between them. The V gene's germline CDR1 is SGHNT and CDR2 YYREEE (reference sequence). CDR3 size: 14 residues. The CDR3 DNA reads TGTGCCAGCAGCTTGCTGGCCGCAAGGAACGAGCAGTACTTC. This translates into CASSLLAARNEQYF.

This clone was detected only once. V usage is TRBV7-9 and J usage is TRBJ1-3; D not certain. CDR3 length: 13 amino acids. V was cut by 6 bases and J by 8 bases, with 14 bases left in between. The germline V gene has CDR1 SEHNR and CDR2 FQNEAQ (reference sequence). The CDR3 sequence: CASSYSGGDTIYF. The CDR3 DNA follows: TGTGCCAGCAGTTATTCGGGTGGTGACACCATATATTTT.

The rearrangement links TRBV4-1 to TRBJ2-7; D possibly corresponds to TRBD2 (7 bases). The CDR3 has 15 amino acids. V was shortened by 1 base and J by 7 bases, with 17 bases between the two germline ends. CDR1 and CDR2 from the germline V gene are MGHRA and YSYEKL. CDR3 nucleotide sequence: TGCGCCAGCAGCCAAGTGGGGGGGGGCCCCCAGGAGCAGTACTTC. It translates to CASSQVGGGPQEQYF.

The chain combines TRBV12-1 with TRBJ1-1; the table's D call, TRBD1, was not checked against the DNA. TRBV12-1 has pseudogene status. This CDR3 comprises 15 residues. The CDR3 DNA is TGTGCCACCCTTCCCGACAGGCCCATGGACACTGAAGCTTTCTTT. It specifies CATLPDRPMDTEAFF.

This sequence joins TRBV11-2 and TRBJ2-1; the D is unclear. Per the germline V gene, CDR1 is SGHAT and CDR2 is FQNNGV. Trimming removed 5 bases from V and 10 bases from J, with 15 bases in between. This CDR3 spans 13 amino acids. CDR3 nucleotide sequence: TGTGCCAGCAGCATTACAAATCTCGGCGAGCAGTTCTTC. Protein sequence: CASSITNLGEQFF.

To note about this clone: Other nucleotide sequences in the sample specify the same CDR3. V and J are TRBV27 and TRBJ2-6, with unresolved D. V gave up 3 bases and J gave up 1 base, with 1 base separating them. The germline V gene encodes CDR1 MNHEY and CDR2 SMNVEV (reference sequence). This CDR3 is 13 amino acids long. The CDR3 nucleotides read TGTGCCAGCAGTTTGTCTGGGGCCAACGTCCTGACTTTC. Its protein is CASSLSGANVLTF. The full variable domain, rest sourced from reference TRBV27 and TRBJ2-6, is EAQVTQNPRYLITVTGKKLTVTCSQNMNHEYMSWYRQDPGLGLRQIYYSMNVEVTDKGDVPEGYKVSRKEKRNFPLILESPSPNQTSLYFCASSLSGANVLTFGAGSRLTVL.

V is TRBV2 and J is TRBJ1-2, with TRBD1 as a possible D gene (6 bases). Germline CDR1 is SNHLY and CDR2 is FYNNEI. Trimming took off 7 bases at V and 2 bases at J, with 20 bases between the two ends. The CDR3 is made up of 16 amino acids. CDR3 protein: CASIQTRGGLNYGYTF. The DNA of the CDR3 is TGTGCCAGCATCCAAACCCGGGGGGGGCTGAACTATGGCTACACCTTC.

The chain uses TRBV28 and TRBJ2-1, with a weak D call TRBD2 (6 bases). Germline values: CDR1 MDHEN, CDR2 SYDVKM. V was clipped by 3 bases and J by 4 bases, with 10 bases between them. The CDR3 totals 14 residues. The CDR3 protein is CASSLQGGYNEQFF. Here the CDR3 DNA reads TGTGCCAGCAGTTTGCAGGGAGGTTACAATGAGCAGTTCTTC.

This clone has only one observation. The rearrangement joins TRBV7-2 to TRBJ1-6; D may be TRBD1 (6 bases). The CDR3 loop spans 15 amino acids. The germline V and J ends were trimmed by 8 bases and 7 bases, with 18 bases remaining between them. Looked up from germline, CDR1 is SGHTA and CDR2 is FQGNSA. In DNA, the CDR3 is TGTGCCAGCCGCCTTGGGGGGCTTGGAAATTCACCCCTCCACTTT. It codes for CASRLGGLGNSPLHF.

V usage is TRBV6-5 and J usage is TRBJ2-6, with 7 nucleotides matching TRBD1. The CDR3 sequence is 15 residues long. Germline V gives CDR1 MNHEY, CDR2 SVGAGI. V lost 8 bases, J lost 2 bases, and 6 bases stayed unmatched. CDR3 nucleotide sequence: TGTGCCAGCGATCAGGACAGGACTGGGGCCAACGTCCTGACTTTC. It yields the protein CASDQDRTGANVLTF.

J is TRBJ2-5 and V is TRBV7-8, with a possible D match to TRBD1 (5 bases). V lost 1 base and J 3 bases, leaving 9 bases between the germline ends. Germline V lookup: CDR1 SGHVS, CDR2 FQNEAQ. The CDR3 consists of 14 residues. CDR3 protein: CASSLEATEETQYF. The CDR3 DNA is TGTGCCAGCAGCTTAGAAGCGACAGAAGAGACCCAGTACTTC.

Points on this clone: This sample includes further DNA sequences coding for the same CDR3. The chain's CDR3 is CSVETSGSYEQYF. CDR3 nucleotides: TGCAGCGTTGAGACTAGCGGGAGTTACGAGCAGTACTTC. The chain couples TRBV29-1 to TRBJ2-7, with TRBD2 identical over 12 bases. Germline lookup yields CDR1 SQVTM and CDR2 ANQGSEA. This CDR3 is 13 amino acids long. The junction had 1 base not matched to a gene; V was cut back by 3 bases and J by 4 bases.

The chain recombines TRBV4-3 with TRBJ2-2; 7 nucleotides match TRBD1. From germline, CDR1 is LGHNA and CDR2 YSLEER. CDR3 length equals 15 residues. V dropped 0 bases and J dropped 4; count of bases not matched to a gene: 2. The DNA for the CDR3 is TGCGCCAGCAGCCAAGAGCACAGGGGCACCGGGGAGCTGTTTTTT. It encodes CASSQEHRGTGELFF.

This clone showed up just a few times. This rearrangement joins TRBV7-2 to TRBJ1-1, with TRBD1 matching 7 bases. The CDR3 extends over 15 amino acids. J gave up 0 bases and V 4 bases, and 5 bases lay outside the gene matches. Germline V gene sequence: CDR1 SGHTA, CDR2 FQGNSA. This CDR3 reads CASSSTGALNTEAFF. CDR3 DNA sequence: TGTGCCAGCAGCTCCACAGGGGCCTTGAACACTGAAGCTTTCTTT. The full variable domain, with the rest looked up from reference TRBV7-2 and TRBJ1-1, is GAGVSQSPSNKVTEKGKDVELRCDPISGHTALYWYRQSLGQGLEFLIYFQGNSAPDKSGLPSDRFSAERTGGSVSTLTIQRTQQEDSAVYLCASSSTGALNTEAFFGQGTRLTVV.

The V call is TRBV28, the J call TRBJ1-5; D possibly corresponds to TRBD1 (5 bases). The ends were cut back, 4 bases at V and 0 bases at J, with 7 bases in the middle. The CDR3 has 14 residues. Germline assignment: CDR1 MDHEN and CDR2 SYDVKM. CDR3 in DNA: TGTGCCAGCAGTTACAGGCCTAGCAATCAGCCCCAGCATTTT. It specifies CASSYRPSNQPQHF.

This CDR3 is CASSLVGNYGYTF. CDR3 sequence (DNA): TGTGCCAGCAGTTTAGTGGGGAACTATGGCTACACCTTC. The chain links TRBV28 to TRBJ1-2; D call uncertain. Germline CDR1 and CDR2: MDHEN and SYDVKM. V lost 2 bases, J lost 2 bases, and 6 bases lay in between. The CDR3 has 13 residues.

The CDR3 reads CASSFWGRWGDNTEAFF. CDR3 bases: TGTGCCAGCAGTTTTTGGGGGCGATGGGGGGACAACACTGAAGCTTTCTTT. The genes are TRBV28 and TRBJ1-1; D may be TRBD1 (6 bases). V gave up 3 bases and J gave up 2 bases, with 19 bases separating them. The V gene's germline CDR1 is MDHEN and CDR2 SYDVKM. There are 17 residues in the CDR3.

This clone was seen more than once but under ten times. The gene calls are TRBV2 and TRBJ1-3, with D perhaps TRBD1 (5 bases). Trimming left V 7 bases short and J 3 bases short, with 13 bases between. CDR1 and CDR2 (germline): SNHLY, FYNNEI. This CDR3 spans 14 amino acids. CDR3 sequence reads: CASNPRTFGNTIYF. The CDR3 DNA reads TGTGCCAGCAATCCACGGACATTTGGAAACACCATATATTTT. Supplemented by reference TRBV2 and TRBJ1-3, the full variable domain reads EPEVTQTPSHQVTQMGQEVILRCVPISNHLYFYWYRQILGQKVEFLVSFYNNEISEKSEIFDDQFSVERPDGSNFTLKIRSTKLEDSAMYFCASNPRTFGNTIYFGEGSWLTVV.

The CDR3 coding sequence is TGTGCCAGCAGTTACAGGGAACTAGCTCGAGATACGCAGTATTTT. Translation: CASSYRELARDTQYF. The gene calls are TRBV6-2 or TRBV6-3 and TRBJ2-3; D may be TRBD2 (6 bases). V was shortened by 2 bases and J by 5 bases, with 14 bases between the two germline ends. The CDR3 is 15 amino acids. Germline CDR1 and CDR2: MNHEY and SVGEGT.

This chain links TRBV7-9 with TRBJ2-1; D gene unclear. The V gene's germline CDR1 is SEHNR and CDR2 FQNEAQ (reference sequence). The CDR3 length is 13 residues. The germline V and J ends were trimmed by 5 bases and 9 bases, with 14 bases remaining between them. The CDR3 spells CASSPTGLPEQFF. CDR3 bases: TGTGCCAGCAGCCCGACTGGCCTGCCTGAGCAGTTCTTC.

V usage is TRBV21-1 and J usage is TRBJ1-1; TRBD1, the table's D call, lacks a check against the DNA. TRBV21-1 has pseudogene status. The CDR3 runs to 13 residues. CDR3 amino acids: CASMPGQDTEAFF. The CDR3, as DNA: TGTGCCAGCATGCCGGGACAAGACACCGAAGCTTTCTTT.

This sequence joins TRBV7-2 and TRBJ1-6; possibly TRBD1 for D (5 bases). Germline values: CDR1 SGHTA, CDR2 FQGNSA. V was clipped by 2 bases and J by 4 bases, with 21 bases between them. The CDR3 is made up of 19 amino acids. The CDR3 DNA sequence: TGTGCCAGCAGCTTATGGGTCAGGGCCGCCGGCGGTTATAATTCACCCCTCCACTTT. Its translation: CASSLWVRAAGGYNSPLHF.

Only a few counts were recorded for this clone. The chain is built from TRBV6-5 and TRBJ1-1; D call uncertain. Germline CDR1 reads MNHEY; CDR2 reads SVGAGI. V shed 2 bases and J shed 4 bases, with 17 bases lying between them. This CDR3 contains 16 residues. CDR3: CASSYILGATGTEAFF. In DNA, the CDR3 is TGTGCCAGCAGTTACATTCTGGGCGCCACGGGCACTGAAGCTTTCTTT.

The chain joins TRBV5-1 to TRBJ2-7, with a possible D match to TRBD2 (5 bases). The germline CDR1 and CDR2 sequences are SGHRS and YFSETQ. The V end lost 5 bases, the J end lost 4 bases, and 16 bases lay between the germline ends. CDR3 length equals 14 residues. The CDR3 spells CASRPDWAGYEQYF. Here the CDR3 DNA reads TGCGCCAGCAGGCCGGACTGGGCCGGGTACGAGCAGTACTTC. Full variable domain (rest looked up from reference TRBV5-1 and TRBJ2-7): KAGVTQTPRYLIKTRGQQVTLSCSPISGHRSVSWYQQTPGQGLQFLFEYFSETQRNKGNFPGRFSGRQFSNSRSEMNVSTLELGDSALYLCASRPDWAGYEQYFGPGTRLTVT.